A selection of T cell receptor beta chains follows, all from one sample in a study of blood T cell repertoires in COVID-19. Generated by immunoSEQ multiplex PCR, the TCRdb table keeps only in-frame clones and is missing some. This table has around 150,000 clones, approximately 80% appearing once. Sequenced input: peripheral blood. The receptors derive from a human donor in a cohort sampled during active COVID-19. Each CDR3 is given with its conserved first and last residue. A D gene is named only where the DNA matches it firmly. Only some rows state a clone size, as once, few, many or a class for expanded clones.

TRBV10-3,TRBJ2-5,-,-,14,CAIRDSGVGETQYF,TGTGCCATCAGGGACTCCGGTGTTGGAGAGACCCAGTACTTC
TRBV5-1,TRBJ2-5,-,once,11,CASSLKETQYF,TGCGCCAGCAGCCTTAAAGAGACCCAGTACTTC
TRBV7-7,TRBJ2-2,TRBD1,few,17,CASSPTGGDVSVGELFF,TGTGCTAGCAGCCCGACAGGGGGCGATGTTTCGGTCGGGGAGCTGTTTTTT
TRBV5-4,TRBJ2-1,TRBD1,-,15,CASSLQQGIKSEQFF,TGTGCCAGCAGCTTGCAACAGGGGATAAAGTCTGAGCAGTTCTTC
TRBV7-9,TRBJ2-2,TRBD1,few,16,CASRKVGTGANGELFF,TGTGCCAGCAGGAAAGTCGGGACAGGGGCGAACGGGGAGCTGTTTTTT
TRBV5-4,TRBJ2-7,TRBD2,-,14,CASSVTSGGYEQYF,TGTGCCAGCAGCGTTACTAGCGGGGGTTACGAGCAGTACTTC
TRBV10-3,TRBJ1-1,-,once,15,CAISESRQGNTEAFF,TGTGCCATCAGTGAGTCGCGCCAGGGGAACACTGAAGCTTTCTTT
TRBV15,TRBJ1-2,-,-,12,CATSREVGGYTF,TGTGCCACCAGCAGAGAAGTCGGTGGCTACACCTTC
TRBV11-2,TRBJ1-4,TRBD1,-,13,CASSLDRQGKLFF,TGTGCCAGCAGCTTAGATCGACAGGGTAAACTGTTTTTT
TRBV3-1/TRBV3-2,TRBJ1-4,-,-,12,CASSRREEKLFF,TGTGCCAGCAGCCGCCGGGAGGAAAAACTGTTTTTT
TRBV6-5,TRBJ2-5,-,-,14,CASSLNRHQETQYF,TGTGCCAGCAGTCTGAACCGACATCAAGAGACCCAGTACTTC
TRBV7-9,TRBJ1-4,TRBD1,once,13,CASSGDSGEKLFF,TGTGCCAGCAGCGGGGACAGTGGGGAAAAACTGTTTTTT
TRBV25-1,TRBJ2-5,TRBD1,-,14,CASSGNRGTETQYF,TGTGCCAGCAGTGGGAACAGGGGCACAGAGACCCAGTACTTC
TRBV28,TRBJ2-2,-,few,16,CASSRRGGWDTGELFF,TGTGCCAGCAGCCGGAGGGGAGGTTGGGACACCGGGGAGCTGTTTTTT
TRBV19,TRBJ2-7,TRBD1,few,15,CASSIGTGAAKEQYF,TGTGCCAGTAGTATAGGCACAGGGGCCGCGAAGGAGCAGTACTTC
TRBV7-9,TRBJ1-4,TRBD1,-,17,CASSSRRSTTGVRKLFF,TGTGCCAGCAGCTCGCGAAGGTCCACGACAGGGGTGAGAAAACTGTTTTTT
TRBV18,TRBJ2-3,-,-,15,CASSPETKSTDTQYF,TGTGCCAGCTCACCTGAGACAAAGAGCACAGATACGCAGTATTTT
TRBV29-1,TRBJ2-3,TRBD1,few,15,CSVEDRTGFTDTQYF,TGCAGCGTTGAAGATCGGACAGGGTTTACAGATACGCAGTATTTT
TRBV9,TRBJ2-3,-,-,12,CASSAGWDTQYF,TGTGCCAGCAGCGCAGGATGGGATACGCAGTATTTT
TRBV28,TRBJ1-5,-,-,15,CASSFLHRGNQPQHF,TGTGCCAGCAGTTTTTTGCACAGGGGCAATCAGCCCCAGCATTTT
TRBV5-4,TRBJ1-5,TRBD1,once,16,CASSSQGARDNQPQHF,TGTGCCAGCAGCTCCCAGGGGGCGCGGGACAATCAGCCCCAGCATTTT
TRBV14,TRBJ2-4,-,-,18,CASSQEFGGGGGKNIQYF,TGTGCCAGCAGCCAAGAGTTTGGCGGGGGCGGGGGCAAAAACATTCAGTACTTC
TRBV30,TRBJ2-2,-,-,13,CAWSPGLTRELFF,TGTGCCTGGAGTCCGGGACTCACCCGGGAGCTGTTTTTT
TRBV4-1,TRBJ2-7,TRBD2,-,15,CASSQVAGLSYEQYF,TGCGCCAGCAGCCAAGTAGCGGGACTCTCCTACGAGCAGTACTTC
TRBV18,TRBJ2-5,-,-,14,CASCPQGTGETQYF,TGTGCCAGCTGCCCACAGGGTACCGGTGAGACCCAGTACTTC
TRBV29-1,TRBJ2-3,-,-,13,CSVGHFSTDTQYF,TGCAGCGTTGGCCACTTTTCCACAGATACGCAGTATTTT
TRBV10-1,TRBJ2-5,-,once,13,CASRASGEETQYF,TGCGCCAGCAGGGCGAGCGGAGAAGAGACCCAGTACTTC
TRBV3-1/TRBV3-2,TRBJ2-5,TRBD2,-,17,CASSQDLAAGGYETQYF,TGTGCCAGCAGCCAAGATCTAGCGGCGGGGGGTTATGAGACCCAGTACTTC
TRBV15,TRBJ2-5,-,few,18,CATSRDEPIGATRETQYF,TGTGCCACCAGCAGAGATGAGCCGATAGGGGCGACGAGAGAGACCCAGTACTTC
TRBV9,TRBJ1-2,-,-,12,CASSVGGYGYTF,TGTGCCAGCAGCGTAGGAGGCTATGGCTACACCTTC
TRBV29-1,TRBJ2-7,TRBD2,-,11,CSGTSGGEQYF,TGCAGCGGCACTAGCGGTGGCGAGCAGTACTTC
TRBV7-2,TRBJ2-5,-,-,14,CASSLDGGISPQYF,TGTGCCAGCAGCTTAGACGGCGGAATCTCGCCCCAGTACTTC
TRBV10-2,TRBJ1-2,-,-,12,CASGAENYGYTF,TGCGCCAGCGGGGCGGAGAACTATGGCTACACCTTC
TRBV27,TRBJ2-7,-,-,13,CASSYSSSYEQYF,TGTGCCAGCAGTTACAGTAGCTCCTACGAGCAGTACTTC
TRBV7-2,TRBJ1-2,TRBD1,-,16,CASSLFTGQGLKGYTF,TGTGCCAGCAGCTTATTTACCGGACAGGGGCTGAAGGGCTACACCTTC